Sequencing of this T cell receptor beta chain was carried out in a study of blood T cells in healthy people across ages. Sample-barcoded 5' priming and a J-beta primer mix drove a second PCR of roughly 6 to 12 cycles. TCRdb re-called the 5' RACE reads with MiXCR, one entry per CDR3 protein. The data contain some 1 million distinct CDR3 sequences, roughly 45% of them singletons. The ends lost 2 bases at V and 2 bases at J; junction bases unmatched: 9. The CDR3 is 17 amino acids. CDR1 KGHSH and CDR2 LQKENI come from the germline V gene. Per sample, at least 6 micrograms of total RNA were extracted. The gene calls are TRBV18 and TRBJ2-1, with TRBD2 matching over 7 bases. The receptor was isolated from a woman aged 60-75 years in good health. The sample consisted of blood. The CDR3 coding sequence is TGTGCCAGCTCACCAAGCGAGCGGGACGCCGCCTACAATGAGCAGTTCTTC. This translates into CASSPSERDAAYNEQFF.